One and the same sample provided the 5 T cell receptor beta chains below, sequenced in a study of blood T cell repertoires in COVID-19 (dated by TCRdb to 2020 to 2022). Libraries came from the immunoSEQ multiplex PCR assay. What TCRdb holds here is the immuneACCESS table cut down to in-frame rearrangements. Part of the clones is not present; checked against another copy, under half of the missing clones reflect an unresolved V gene, and the others are unexplained. The sample yields roughly 59,000 clones; 78% were counted once. Jointly, the top ten make up approximately 12% of the sample. The sequencing sample was made of peripheral blood. The receptors stem from a man older than 75 with acute or convalescent COVID-19.

The chain is built from TRBV21-1 and TRBJ2-1; the D call of TRBD1 is as the table states it, not checked on the DNA. TRBV21-1 is classified as a pseudogene. The CDR3 has 14 amino acids. CDR3 loop: CASSNPARRGEQFF. The CDR3 region has the DNA TGTGCCAGCAGCAATCCAGCGCGCAGGGGGGAGCAGTTCTTC.

The chain has TRBV12-3 or TRBV12-4 and TRBJ2-4; no definite D call. This CDR3 has 11 amino acids. V was cut by 6 bases and J by 9 bases, with 9 bases left in between. CDR3 coding DNA: TGTGCCAGCAGGGCCTCGGGCATTCAGTACTTC. Translated: CASRASGIQYF.

V gene TRBV12-5 combines with J gene TRBJ1-5; D call uncertain. The CDR3 covers 11 residues. Germline CDR1 LGHNT, CDR2 FRNRAP. V was trimmed by 5 bases and J by 5 bases, leaving 4 bases between them. CDR3 in DNA: TGTGCTAGTGGTCTTGATCAGCCCCAGCATTTT. Residues: CASGLDQPQHF.

Relative to its sample, this clone is medium-sized. V is TRBV13 and J is TRBJ2-4; 7 bases are shared with TRBD1. The length of the CDR3 is 16 residues. V trimming: 2 bases; J trimming: 8 bases; junction bases outside the gene matches: 12. Germline CDR1 and CDR2: PRHDT and FYEKMQ (reference sequence). The CDR3 bases are TGTGCCAGCAGCTTACGTGGAGACAGGGATCGGGACATTCAGTACTTC. Its translation: CASSLRGDRDRDIQYF.

This rearrangement joins TRBV28 to TRBJ2-2; D possibly corresponds to TRBD2 (5 bases). The CDR3 runs 16 residues. Looked up from germline, CDR1 is MDHEN and CDR2 is SYDVKM. V gave up 3 bases and J gave up 6 bases, with 17 bases separating them. This chain's CDR3 is CASSFSRPTSAGELFF. The DNA of the CDR3 is TGTGCCAGCAGTTTCTCCAGACCCACTAGTGCCGGGGAGCTGTTTTTT.